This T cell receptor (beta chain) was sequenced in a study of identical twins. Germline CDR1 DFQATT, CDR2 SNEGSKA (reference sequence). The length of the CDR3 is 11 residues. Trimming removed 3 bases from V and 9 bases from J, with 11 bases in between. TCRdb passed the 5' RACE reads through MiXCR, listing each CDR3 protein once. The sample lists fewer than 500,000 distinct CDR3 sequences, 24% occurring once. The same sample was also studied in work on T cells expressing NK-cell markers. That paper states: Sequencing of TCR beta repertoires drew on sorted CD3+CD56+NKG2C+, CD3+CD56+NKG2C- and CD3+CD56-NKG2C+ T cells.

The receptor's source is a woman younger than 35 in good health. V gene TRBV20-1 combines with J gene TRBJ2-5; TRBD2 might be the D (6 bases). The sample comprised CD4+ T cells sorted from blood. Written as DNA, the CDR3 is TGCAGTGCTAGGGGGGGTGAGGCCCAGTACTTC. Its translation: CSARGGEAQYF.